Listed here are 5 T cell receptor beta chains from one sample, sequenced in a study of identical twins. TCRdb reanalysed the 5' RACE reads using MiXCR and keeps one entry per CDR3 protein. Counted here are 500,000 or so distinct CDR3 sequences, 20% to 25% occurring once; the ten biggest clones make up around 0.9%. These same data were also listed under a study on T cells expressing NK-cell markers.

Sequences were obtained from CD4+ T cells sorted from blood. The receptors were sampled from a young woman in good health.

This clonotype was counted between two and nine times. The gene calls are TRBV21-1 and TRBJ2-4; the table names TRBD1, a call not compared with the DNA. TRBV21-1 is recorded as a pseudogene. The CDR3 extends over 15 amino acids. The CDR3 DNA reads TGTGCCAGCAGCAAAGCCGCTACCGGGAGATACATTCAGTACTTC. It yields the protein CASSKAATGRYIQYF.

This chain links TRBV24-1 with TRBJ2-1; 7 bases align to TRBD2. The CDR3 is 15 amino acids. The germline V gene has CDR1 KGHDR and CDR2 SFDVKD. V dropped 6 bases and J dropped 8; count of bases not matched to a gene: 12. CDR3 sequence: CATSQPAGEVDEQFF. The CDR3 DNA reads TGTGCCACCAGTCAACCCGCGGGAGAGGTAGATGAGCAGTTCTTC.

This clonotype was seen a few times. The CDR3 reads CASSFVGHMNTEAFF. The DNA for the CDR3 is TGCGCCAGCAGCTTCGTAGGACACATGAACACTGAAGCTTTCTTT. The rearrangement joins TRBV5-1 to TRBJ1-1; weak D call: TRBD1 (5 bases). Trimming stripped 2 bases from V and 0 bases from J, with 11 bases between. CDR3 length: 15 amino acids. Germline V gene lookup returns CDR1 SGHRS and CDR2 YFSETQ.

The CDR3 DNA reads TGTGCCATACAGGGATTCTGGAGTGGGGCTGAAGCTTTCTTT. Amino acid sequence: CAIQGFWSGAEAFF. This rearrangement joins TRBV6-2 or TRBV6-3 to TRBJ1-1; the D gene is possibly TRBD1 (6 bases). This CDR3 has 14 residues. Germline CDR1 reads MNHEY; CDR2 reads SVGEGT. Trimming removed 10 bases from V and 6 bases from J, with 21 bases in between.

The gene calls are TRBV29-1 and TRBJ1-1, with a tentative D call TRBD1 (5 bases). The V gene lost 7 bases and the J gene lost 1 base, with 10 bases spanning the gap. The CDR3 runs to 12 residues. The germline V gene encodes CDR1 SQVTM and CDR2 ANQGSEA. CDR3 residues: CSAGRKNTEAFF. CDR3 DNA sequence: TGCAGCGCGGGACGGAAGAACACTGAAGCTTTCTTT.